The T cell receptor (beta chain) under discussion was sequenced for a study of T cell responses to AZD1222 COVID-19 vaccine. The study's findings and limits: Reportedly, nearly half the spike-specific TCRs target unmutated variant regions.

CDR1 and CDR2 (germline): SGHNT, YYREEE (reference sequence). The CDR3 has 14 amino acids. The V gene lost 4 bases and the J gene lost 5 bases, with 16 bases spanning the gap. TCRdb's copy holds only in-frame clones and misses some; the assay was immunoSEQ multiplex PCR. The top ten hold roughly 3.1% of the sample, which has roughly 95,000 clones, around nine tenths seen once. On this clone itself: Its antigen remains unidentified.

The sequence came from an adult who received the AZD1222 COVID-19 vaccine. This chain joins TRBV5-4 and TRBJ2-7, with D maybe TRBD2 (5 bases). Sequenced here: peripheral blood, sampled 28 days after the second AZD1222 dose. For the CDR3, the DNA is TGTGCCAGCAGCCTACTCACTAGTTCCCACGAGCAGTACTTC. As protein: CASSLLTSSHEQYF.